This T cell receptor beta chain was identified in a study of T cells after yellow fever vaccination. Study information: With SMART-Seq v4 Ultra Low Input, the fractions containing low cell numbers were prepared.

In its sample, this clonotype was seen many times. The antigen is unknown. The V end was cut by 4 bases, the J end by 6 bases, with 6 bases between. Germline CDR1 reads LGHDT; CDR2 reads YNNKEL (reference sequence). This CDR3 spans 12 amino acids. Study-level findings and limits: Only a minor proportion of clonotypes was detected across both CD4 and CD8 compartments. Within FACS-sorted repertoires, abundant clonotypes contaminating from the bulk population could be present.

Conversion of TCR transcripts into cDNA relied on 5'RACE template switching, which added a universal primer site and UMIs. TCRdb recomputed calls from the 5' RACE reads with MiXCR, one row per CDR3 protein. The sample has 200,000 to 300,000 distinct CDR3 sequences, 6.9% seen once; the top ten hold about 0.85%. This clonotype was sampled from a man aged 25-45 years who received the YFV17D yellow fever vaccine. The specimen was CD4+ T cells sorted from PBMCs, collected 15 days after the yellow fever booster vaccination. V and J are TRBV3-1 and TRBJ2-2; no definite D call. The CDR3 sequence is CASSPLAGELFF. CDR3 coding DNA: TGTGCCAGCAGCCCTTTGGCCGGGGAGCTGTTTTTT.